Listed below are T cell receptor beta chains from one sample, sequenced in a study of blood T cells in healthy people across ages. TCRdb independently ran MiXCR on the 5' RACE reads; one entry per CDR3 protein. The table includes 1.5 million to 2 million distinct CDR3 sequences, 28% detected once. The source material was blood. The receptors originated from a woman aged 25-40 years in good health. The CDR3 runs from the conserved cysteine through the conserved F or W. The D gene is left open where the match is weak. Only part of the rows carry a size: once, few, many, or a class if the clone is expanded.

CDR3: CAISGSPSEKLFF; DNA: TGTGCCATCAGCGGGTCCCCTTCGGAAAAACTGTTTTTT; V: TRBV10-3; D: -; size: -; J: TRBJ1-4
CDR3: CASSDFEGTDTQYF; DNA: TGTGCCAGCAGCGATTTCGAGGGGACAGATACGCAGTATTTT; V: TRBV5-8; D: -; size: many; J: TRBJ2-3
CDR3: CASSILGPNTEAFF; DNA: TGTGCCAGCAGCATACTGGGACCGAACACTGAAGCTTTCTTT; V: TRBV7-9; D: -; size: -; J: TRBJ1-1
CDR3: CSVRTANEQFF; DNA: TGCAGCGTGCGGACAGCAAATGAGCAGTTCTTC; V: TRBV29-1; D: -; size: many; J: TRBJ2-1
CDR3: CASSSTNFSSYNEQFF; DNA: TGTGCCAGCAGCTCGACCAATTTTAGCTCCTACAATGAGCAGTTCTTC; V: TRBV7-9; D: -; size: -; J: TRBJ2-1
CDR3: CASSTRAVNEQFF; DNA: TGTGCCAGCAGCACCCGGGCCGTTAATGAGCAGTTCTTC; V: TRBV7-8; D: -; size: many; J: TRBJ2-1
CDR3: CASSFGTRGETQYF; DNA: TGTGCCAGCAGCTTCGGGACTAGAGGCGAGACCCAGTACTTC; V: TRBV13; D: TRBD2; size: many; J: TRBJ2-5
CDR3: CASSLRGLAGAMADTQYF; DNA: TGTGCCAGCAGCCTTAGGGGACTAGCGGGAGCCATGGCAGATACGCAGTATTTT; V: TRBV7-2; D: TRBD2; size: -; J: TRBJ2-3
CDR3: CASSLNWDYEQYF; DNA: TGTGCCAGCAGTTTAAATTGGGACTACGAGCAGTACTTC; V: TRBV28; D: -; size: few; J: TRBJ2-7
CDR3: CASSPDLPRSTDTQYF; DNA: TGTGCCAGCAGCCCAGATCTCCCTAGGAGCACAGATACGCAGTATTTT; V: TRBV9; D: -; size: -; J: TRBJ2-3
CDR3: CASSPSGQGNSPLHF; DNA: TGTGCCAGCTCACCCTCCGGACAGGGTAATTCACCCCTCCACTTT; V: TRBV18; D: TRBD1; size: many; J: TRBJ1-6
CDR3: CASSQELSTGRLAGHEQFF; DNA: TGCGCCAGCAGCCAAGAGTTGTCGACAGGTCGGCTAGCAGGCCATGAGCAGTTCTTC; V: TRBV4-3; D: -; size: few; J: TRBJ2-1
CDR3: CASSEPGGGGSGANVLTF; DNA: TGTGCCAGCAGTGAACCAGGGGGCGGAGGTTCTGGGGCCAACGTCCTGACTTTC; V: TRBV2; D: TRBD1; size: -; J: TRBJ2-6
CDR3: CASSEETGRGDTQYF; DNA: TGTGCCAGCAGTGAAGAGACAGGTCGGGGAGATACGCAGTATTTT; V: TRBV2; D: -; size: -; J: TRBJ2-3
CDR3: CASSLEGAPGYGYTF; DNA: TGTGCCAGCAGTTTAGAGGGAGCCCCAGGGTATGGCTACACCTTC; V: TRBV12-3/TRBV12-4; D: -; size: few; J: TRBJ1-2
CDR3: CASTELDSISYNEQFF; DNA: TGTGCCAGCACCGAGTTGGACAGCATTTCCTACAATGAGCAGTTCTTC; V: TRBV28; D: -; size: -; J: TRBJ2-1
CDR3: CASSQVGLNTEAFF; DNA: TGCGCCAGCAGCCAAGTGGGGTTGAACACTGAAGCTTTCTTT; V: TRBV4-1; D: -; size: many; J: TRBJ1-1
CDR3: CASGLDGYYGYTF; DNA: TGTGCCAGCGGGCTAGATGGTTACTATGGCTACACCTTC; V: TRBV7-9; D: -; size: -; J: TRBJ1-2
CDR3: CASSYDRDVGYTF; DNA: TGTGCCAGCAGTTACGACAGGGACGTTGGCTACACCTTC; V: TRBV6-6; D: TRBD1; size: -; J: TRBJ1-2
CDR3: CASSPAVDEQYF; DNA: TGTGCCAGCAGTCCCGCAGTTGACGAGCAGTACTTC; V: TRBV6-6; D: -; size: -; J: TRBJ2-7
CDR3: CSTSSGQIPYNEQFF; DNA: TGCAGTACTAGTTCGGGACAGATTCCCTACAATGAGCAGTTCTTC; V: TRBV20-1; D: TRBD1; size: -; J: TRBJ2-1
CDR3: CASSPRLRETQYF; DNA: TGTGCCAGCAGCCCCCGCCTACGGGAGACCCAGTACTTC; V: TRBV7-2; D: -; size: few; J: TRBJ2-5
CDR3: CASAGQGMNEQFF; DNA: TGTGCCAGCGCGGGACAGGGGATGAATGAGCAGTTCTTC; V: TRBV2; D: TRBD1; size: -; J: TRBJ2-1
CDR3: CSADDRAELEQYF; DNA: TGCAGTGCCGACGACAGGGCAGAGCTCGAGCAGTACTTC; V: TRBV20-1; D: TRBD1; size: few; J: TRBJ2-7
CDR3: CASRDREGNQPQHF; DNA: TGTGCCAGCCGGGACAGGGAGGGCAATCAGCCCCAGCATTTT; V: TRBV6-1; D: TRBD1; size: few; J: TRBJ1-5
CDR3: CSSSMYSTSYEQYF; DNA: TGTTCCAGTAGTATGTACAGTACCTCCTACGAGCAGTACTTC; V: TRBV19; D: -; size: few; J: TRBJ2-7
CDR3: CSATQGLGPKETQYF; DNA: TGCAGTGCTACTCAAGGACTGGGCCCAAAAGAGACCCAGTACTTC; V: TRBV20-1; D: -; size: -; J: TRBJ2-5
CDR3: CASSLVTSGLNEQFF; DNA: TGTGCCAGCAGTTTGGTCACTAGCGGGCTAAATGAGCAGTTCTTC; V: TRBV27; D: TRBD2; size: few; J: TRBJ2-1
CDR3: CSVGGRGFTEAFF; DNA: TGCAGCGTCGGGGGGCGAGGGTTCACTGAAGCTTTCTTT; V: TRBV29-1; D: -; size: -; J: TRBJ1-1
CDR3: CAALRGGHNEQYF; DNA: TGTGCGGCCTTGCGGGGGGGACACAATGAGCAGTACTTC; V: TRBV28; D: TRBD2; size: -; J: TRBJ2-7
CDR3: CASSRSGVVNEQFF; DNA: TGTGCCAGCAGTCGCAGCGGGGTAGTCAATGAGCAGTTCTTC; V: TRBV2; D: TRBD2; size: -; J: TRBJ2-1
CDR3: CASSPSLRAGETQYF; DNA: TGTGCCAGCAGTCCTAGTCTCAGGGCGGGAGAGACCCAGTACTTC; V: TRBV12-3/TRBV12-4; D: -; size: -; J: TRBJ2-5
CDR3: CASSSDRGNIQYF; DNA: TGTGCCAGCAGTTCGGACAGGGGGAACATTCAGTACTTC; V: TRBV2; D: TRBD1; size: few; J: TRBJ2-4
CDR3: CASSQDPGLAYNEQFF; DNA: TGCGCCAGCAGCCAAGATCCGGGACTAGCTTACAATGAGCAGTTCTTC; V: TRBV4-1; D: TRBD2; size: -; J: TRBJ2-1
CDR3: CASSVARDGWGKNIQYF; DNA: TGTGCCAGCAGCGTAGCTCGGGATGGTTGGGGGAAAAACATTCAGTACTTC; V: TRBV9; D: -; size: many; J: TRBJ2-4
CDR3: CASEGEANTGELFF; DNA: TGTGCCAGCGAGGGGGAGGCTAACACCGGGGAGCTGTTTTTT; V: TRBV11-3; D: -; size: -; J: TRBJ2-2
CDR3: CASSLEAPSRNEQYF; DNA: TGCGCCAGCAGCTTGGAGGCCCCATCAAGGAACGAGCAGTACTTC; V: TRBV5-1; D: -; size: -; J: TRBJ2-7
CDR3: CASSLDLGLVNTQYF; DNA: TGTGCCAGCAGCTTAGATTTGGGGCTGGTGAATACGCAGTATTTT; V: TRBV7-9; D: -; size: -; J: TRBJ2-3